This T cell receptor (beta chain) was recovered during a study of blood T cell repertoires in COVID-19. Study information: Samples came from the United States, Italy and Spain, spanning acute and convalescent COVID-19.

Original processing methods: Estimation of nucleated cell counts relied on the amplification of reference gene primers. Method: immunoSEQ multiplex PCR; TCRdb's copy keeps in-frame clones and lacks some. Clonal size and the V and J genes are those of that table, whereas D and trimming came from the DNA. The profile shows more than 55,000 clones, approximately 86% of them singletons. This CDR3 has 14 amino acids. Per the germline V gene, CDR1 is SEHNR and CDR2 is FQNEAQ (reference sequence). J gave up 3 bases and V 9 bases, and 6 bases lay outside the gene matches. The TCR originated in a man aged 55 to 70 with acute or convalescent COVID-19. The V gene is TRBV7-9, the J gene TRBJ2-7; 12 nucleotides agree with TRBD2. Sequenced material: peripheral blood. CDR3 sequence (DNA): TGTGCCAGTAGGACTAGCGGGGCCGACTACGAGCAGTACTTC. This sequence encodes CASRTSGADYEQYF.